The 14 T cell receptor beta chains listed next were all sequenced from one sample in a study of response to subunit inactivated influenza vaccine. TCRdb reanalysed the RT-PCR reads using MiXCR and keeps one entry per CDR3 protein. The sample has hundreds of thousands of distinct CDR3 sequences; about 14% are singletons. The sample was PBMCs from blood, taken around two weeks before vaccination. Source of these receptors: a man aged 50-60 years who received an inactivated influenza vaccine.

Regarding this clonotype: A much larger clone lies one base from this, so it may be a read error. V usage is TRBV5-1 and J usage is TRBJ2-2, with no clear D. The CDR3 consists of 14 residues. Germline V gene lookup returns CDR1 SGHRS and CDR2 YFSETQ. V lost 3 bases to trimming and J lost 0 bases, with 6 bases between them. DNA for the CDR3: TGCGCCAGCAGCTCCAGGACGAACACCGGGGAGCTGTTTTTT. It codes for CASSSRTNTGELFF.

This clonotype was seen more than once but under ten times. This chain uses TRBV7-8 with TRBJ2-7; 8 bases map to TRBD1. This CDR3 region has 15 residues. V lost 5 bases to trimming and J lost 2 bases; unmatched junction nucleotides: 8. Per the germline V gene, CDR1 is SGHVS and CDR2 is FQNEAQ. CDR3 protein: CASSPDREKAYEQYF. CDR3 nucleotide sequence: TGTGCCAGCAGCCCGGACAGGGAGAAGGCCTACGAGCAGTACTTC.

This chain links TRBV7-2 with TRBJ2-1; the match to TRBD1 covers 9 bases. The junction had 5 bases not matched to a gene; V was cut back by 5 bases and J by 6 bases. Looked up from germline, CDR1 is SGHTA and CDR2 is FQGNSA. This CDR3 has 14 amino acids. In DNA, the CDR3 is TGTGCCAGCAGCAAACAGGGGGCTGTCAATGAGCAGTTCTTC. It is translated as CASSKQGAVNEQFF.

The chain is built from TRBV30 and TRBJ2-1, with D possibly being TRBD1 or TRBD2 (5 bases each). The germline V gene encodes CDR1 GTSNPN and CDR2 SVGIG (reference sequence). This CDR3 is 14 amino acids long. V was pared by 5 bases and J by 0 bases, with 11 bases between. The CDR3 region has the DNA TGTGCCTGGGTCCCAGGGAGCTCCTACAATGAGCAGTTCTTC. Its translation is CAWVPGSSYNEQFF.

The chain has TRBV27 and TRBJ2-2; 11 bases match TRBD2. Germline-derived CDR1 and CDR2 are MNHEY and SMNVEV (reference sequence). The CDR3 totals 17 residues. J gave up 4 bases and V 5 bases, and 9 bases lay outside the gene matches. The DNA for the CDR3 is TGTGCCAGCAGTCCTTTTTCTAGCGGGGGGATCACCGGGGAGCTGTTTTTT. Translated: CASSPFSSGGITGELFF.

This clonotype has only one observation. The chain couples TRBV4-3 to TRBJ2-5; D gene unclear. V was clipped by 0 bases and J by 5 bases, with 13 bases between them. Germline V CDR1 and CDR2: LGHNA, YSLEER. CDR3 size: 15 residues. The CDR3 loop reads CASSQEATRRETQYF. The CDR3 region has the DNA TGCGCCAGCAGCCAAGAGGCGACCCGGCGGGAGACCCAGTACTTC.

This chain uses TRBV7-3 with TRBJ2-2, with 10 bases aligning to TRBD2. This CDR3 spans 19 amino acids. Germline CDR1 SGHTA, CDR2 FQGTGA. V lost 7 bases to trimming and J lost 1 base; unmatched junction nucleotides: 15. The CDR3 DNA is TGTGCCAGCACCCGCACTCCTAGCGGGAGTGTGGGGAACACCGGGGAGCTGTTTTTT. It is translated as CASTRTPSGSVGNTGELFF. The complete variable domain, with remaining parts taken from reference TRBV7-3 and TRBJ2-2, reads GAGVSQTPSNKVTEKGKYVELRCDPISGHTALYWYRQSLGQGPEFLIYFQGTGAADDSGLPNDRFFAVRPEGSVSTLKIQRTERGDSAVYLCASTRTPSGSVGNTGELFFGEGSRLTVL.

V usage is TRBV19 and J usage is TRBJ1-2; 12 nucleotides align to TRBD1. V dropped 7 bases and J dropped 7; count of bases not matched to a gene: 10. Germline V gene data show CDR1 as LNHDA and CDR2 as SQIVND (reference sequence). This CDR3 contains 15 residues. The CDR3 region has the DNA TGTGCCAGTACCCCCCGGGACAGGGGGCCCTTTGGCTACACCTTC. As protein: CASTPRDRGPFGYTF.

This clonotype has just a few counts. The genes are TRBV28 and TRBJ2-3; 9 nucleotides line up with TRBD1. The CDR3 has 19 residues. V trimming: 5 bases; J trimming: 1 base; junction bases outside the gene matches: 16. Germline CDR1 MDHEN, CDR2 SYDVKM. The CDR3 here is CASSPNRDRDIGRTDTQYF. The CDR3, as DNA: TGTGCCAGCAGTCCAAACCGGGACAGGGACATTGGTCGCACAGATACGCAGTATTTT.

This clonotype appeared a few times. DNA for the CDR3: TGTGCCAGCAGCTTATTTCAGGGGGCCGCCCAAGAGACCCAGTACTTC. Translating gives CASSLFQGAAQETQYF. The V gene is TRBV7-6, the J gene TRBJ2-5, with 8 nucleotides matching TRBD1. The CDR3 sequence is 16 residues long. Trimming at V came to 2 bases and at J to 1 base, leaving 6 bases not matched to a gene. The germline V gene has CDR1 SGHVS and CDR2 FNYEAQ.

This chain connects TRBV27 to TRBJ1-6; D remains unclear. This CDR3 contains 15 residues. V was shortened by 1 base and J by 10 bases, with 14 bases between the two germline ends. CDR1 and CDR2 from the germline V gene are MNHEY and SMNVEV (reference sequence). CDR3 sequence: CASSLLGRPESPLHF. CDR3 DNA sequence: TGTGCCAGCAGTTTATTGGGCAGGCCGGAGTCACCCCTCCACTTT.

V usage is TRBV15 and J usage is TRBJ2-7, with 12 bases fitting TRBD2. The CDR3 covers 17 residues. Germline V gene sequence: CDR1 LNHNV, CDR2 YYDKDF (reference sequence). Trimming cost V 6 bases and J 3 bases; bases outside gene matches: 12. In DNA form, the CDR3 reads TGTGCCACCAGTAATATGAGGACTAGCGGGACTATCTACGAGCAGTACTTC. This encodes CATSNMRTSGTIYEQYF.

The table lists this clonotype with a few counts. The chain couples TRBV29-1 to TRBJ2-5; 10 bases align to TRBD1. V lost 7 bases and J lost 4; bases outside the gene matches: 12. The germline CDR1 and CDR2 sequences are SQVTM and ANQGSEA. The CDR3 consists of 15 residues. CDR3: CSGQGAGLVTETQYF. CDR3 sequence (DNA): TGCAGCGGACAGGGGGCCGGTTTGGTAACAGAGACCCAGTACTTC.

This clonotype was seen ten or more times. The CDR3 DNA reads as TGTGCCAGCAGTGCCACTAGCGGGGGCTCCTACAATGAGCAGTTCTTC. As protein: CASSATSGGSYNEQFF. The chain carries TRBV6-1 and TRBJ2-1; TRBD2 matches at 11 bases. The germline gives CDR1 MNHNS, CDR2 SASEGT. This CDR3 has 16 amino acids. V gave up 4 bases and J gave up 0 bases; unmatched junction bases: 2.